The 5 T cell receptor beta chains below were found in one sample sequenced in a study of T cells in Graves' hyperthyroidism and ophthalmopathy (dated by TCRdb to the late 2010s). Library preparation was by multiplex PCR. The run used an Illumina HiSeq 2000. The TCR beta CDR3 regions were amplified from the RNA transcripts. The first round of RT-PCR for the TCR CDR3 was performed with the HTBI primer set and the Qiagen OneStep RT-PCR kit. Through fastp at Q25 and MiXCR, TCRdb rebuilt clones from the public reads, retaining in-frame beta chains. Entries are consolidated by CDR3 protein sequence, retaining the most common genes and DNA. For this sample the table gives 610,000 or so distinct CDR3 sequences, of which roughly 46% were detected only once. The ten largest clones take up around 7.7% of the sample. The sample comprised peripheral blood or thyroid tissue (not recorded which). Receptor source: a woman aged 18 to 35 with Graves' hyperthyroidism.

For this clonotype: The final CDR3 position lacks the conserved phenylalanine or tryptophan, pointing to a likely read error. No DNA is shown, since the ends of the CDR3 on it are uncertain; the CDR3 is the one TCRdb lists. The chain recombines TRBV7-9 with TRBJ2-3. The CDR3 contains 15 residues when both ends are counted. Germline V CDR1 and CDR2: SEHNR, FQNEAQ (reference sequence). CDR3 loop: CASSLDGTSTDTQMS.

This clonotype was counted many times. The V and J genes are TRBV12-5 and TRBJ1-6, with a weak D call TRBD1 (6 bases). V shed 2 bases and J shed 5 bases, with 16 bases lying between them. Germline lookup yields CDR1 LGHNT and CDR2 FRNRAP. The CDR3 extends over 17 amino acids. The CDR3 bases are TGTGCTAGTGGTTTGAGAATAACAGGGTGTGATAATTCACCCCTCCACTTT. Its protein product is CASGLRITGCDNSPLHF.

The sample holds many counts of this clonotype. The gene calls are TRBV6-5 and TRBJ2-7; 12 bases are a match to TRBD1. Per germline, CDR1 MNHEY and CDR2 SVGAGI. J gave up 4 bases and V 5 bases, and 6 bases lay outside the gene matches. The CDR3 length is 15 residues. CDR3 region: CASSRGQGASYEQYF. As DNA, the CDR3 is TGTGCCAGCAGTAGGGGACAGGGGGCGTCTTACGAGCAGTACTTC.

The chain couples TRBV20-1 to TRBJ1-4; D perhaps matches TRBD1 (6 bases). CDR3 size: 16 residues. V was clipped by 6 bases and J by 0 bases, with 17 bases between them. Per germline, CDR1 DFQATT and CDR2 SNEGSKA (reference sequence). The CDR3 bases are TGCAGTGCCCGGACAGCGAGAATTGCAACTAATGAAAAACTGTTTTTT. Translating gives CSARTARIATNEKLFF.

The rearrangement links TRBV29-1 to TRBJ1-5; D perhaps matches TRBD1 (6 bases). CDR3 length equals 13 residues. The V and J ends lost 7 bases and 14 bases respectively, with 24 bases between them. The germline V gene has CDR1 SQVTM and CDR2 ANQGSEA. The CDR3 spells CSAGGAGATYEHF. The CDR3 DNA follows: TGCAGCGCCGGGGGGGCAGGGGCAACCTACGAGCATTTT. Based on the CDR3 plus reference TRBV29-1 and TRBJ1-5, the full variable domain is SAVISQKPSRDICQRGTSLTIQCQVDSQVTMMFWYRQQPGQSLTLIATANQGSEATYESGFVIDKFPISRPNLTFSTLTVSNMSPEDSSIYLCSAGGAGATYEHFGDGTRLSIL.